These 32 T cell receptor beta chains were all obtained from the same sample, sequenced in a study of T cell responses to AZD1222 COVID-19 vaccine. Profiling relied on immunoSEQ multiplex PCR, and the TCRdb table lists in-frame clones only, not all of them. Counted here are some 130,000 clones, about 89% occurring once; the ten biggest clones make up roughly 8.9%. The starting material was peripheral blood, obtained 28 days after the second AZD1222 dose. The receptors here all came from an adult who received the AZD1222 COVID-19 vaccine.

V is TRBV28 and J is TRBJ1-2; 8 bases map to TRBD1. The CDR3 has 14 residues. Germline trimming cut 6 bases from V and 0 bases from J; bases unmatched to any gene: 3. CDR1 is MDHEN, CDR2 SYDVKM, per germline. The CDR3 spells CASRRTGTNYGYTF. The CDR3, as DNA: TGTGCCAGCAGAAGGACAGGGACTAACTATGGCTACACCTTC.

The chain links TRBV6-5 to TRBJ1-5, with D hard to call. CDR1 is MNHEY and CDR2 is SVGAGI in the germline V gene. The CDR3 runs to 15 residues. Trimming took 10 bases from V and 0 from J, leaving 16 bases between them. The CDR3 spells CATTQWLYSNQPQHF. CDR3 in DNA: TGTGCCACCACTCAATGGCTATATAGCAATCAGCCCCAGCATTTT.

The gene calls are TRBV7-9 and TRBJ1-2; D is possibly TRBD1 (6 bases). From germline, CDR1 is SEHNR and CDR2 FQNEAQ (reference sequence). CDR3 size: 14 residues. V shed 5 bases and J shed 7 bases, with 17 bases lying between them. CDR3 DNA sequence: TGTGCCAGCAGCCCAACAGGGTTGGGGCTTGGCTACACCTTC. It is translated as CASSPTGLGLGYTF.

This clone came up once. The chain links TRBV10-2 to TRBJ1-1, with D hard to call. This CDR3 is 13 amino acids long. Trimming left V 3 bases short and J 2 bases short, with 7 bases between. Germline CDR1 and CDR2: WSHSY and SAAADI. CDR3 DNA: TGCGCCAGCAGTGAAGGTTTTAACACTGAAGCTTTCTTT. Its protein is CASSEGFNTEAFF.

This chain connects TRBV7-9 to TRBJ1-1; 8 positions agree with TRBD1. The V and J ends lost 5 bases and 8 bases, in that order; junction bases with no gene match: 10. Germline V gene lookup returns CDR1 SEHNR and CDR2 FQNEAQ (reference sequence). This CDR3 has 14 amino acids. The CDR3 region is CASSPTGGEGEAFF. CDR3 DNA: TGTGCCAGCAGCCCAACAGGGGGGGAAGGGGAAGCTTTCTTT.

This chain connects TRBV5-1 to TRBJ2-7; D is perhaps TRBD1 (5 bases). This CDR3 comprises 13 residues. V gave up 1 base and J gave up 0 bases, with 5 bases separating them. Germline values: CDR1 SGHRS, CDR2 YFSETQ. CDR3 region: CASSLRGSYEQYF. Written as DNA, the CDR3 is TGCGCCAGCAGCTTGAGGGGCTCCTACGAGCAGTACTTC.

The table lists this clone with a few counts. This chain connects TRBV2 to TRBJ1-1, with unresolved D. V was pared by 7 bases and J by 0 bases, with 6 bases between. Germline assignment: CDR1 SNHLY and CDR2 FYNNEI. The CDR3 is 12 amino acids. The DNA of the CDR3 is TGTGCCAGCACCTCCATGAACACTGAAGCTTTCTTT. Amino acids: CASTSMNTEAFF.

The chain carries TRBV7-2 and TRBJ2-5, with TRBD2 matching 10 bases. The length of the CDR3 is 18 residues. The V segment lost 5 bases and the J segment 4 bases; nucleotides outside the gene matches: 16. Germline values: CDR1 SGHTA, CDR2 FQGNSA. CDR3 amino acids: CASSAQRSGGGPAETQYF. The DNA of the CDR3 is TGTGCCAGCAGCGCGCAGCGAAGCGGGGGGGGACCGGCAGAGACCCAGTACTTC.

J is TRBJ1-6 and V is TRBV7-9, with D possibly matching TRBD1 (5 bases). CDR1 and CDR2 from the germline V gene are SEHNR and FQNEAQ (reference sequence). The CDR3 is made up of 16 amino acids. The V gene lost 5 bases and the J gene lost 8 bases, with 19 bases spanning the gap. The CDR3 region is CASSPRMGRADSPLHF. CDR3 bases: TGTGCCAGCAGCCCGCGAATGGGGCGCGCGGATTCACCCCTCCACTTT.

This rearrangement joins TRBV19 to TRBJ1-5; 10 bases are a match to TRBD1. This CDR3 region has 16 residues. Germline V gives CDR1 LNHDA, CDR2 SQIVND (reference sequence). The V gene end was trimmed by 3 bases and the J gene end by 2 bases; junction bases not matched to a gene: 4. The CDR3 nucleotides read TGTGCCAGTAGTATTCTCGGACAGGGGGGCAATCAGCCCCAGCATTTT. Translating it yields CASSILGQGGNQPQHF. Filled out from reference TRBV19 and TRBJ1-5, the complete variable domain reads DGGITQSPKYLFRKEGQNVTLSCEQNLNHDAMYWYRQDPGQGLRLIYYSQIVNDFQKGDIAEGYSVSREKKESFPLTVTSAQKNPTAFYLCASSILGQGGNQPQHFGDGTRLSIL.

The V gene is TRBV2, the J gene TRBJ2-3, with 11 bases lining up with TRBD2. There are 15 residues in the CDR3. Germline CDR1 is SNHLY and CDR2 is FYNNEI. With V trimmed by 4 bases and J by 5 bases, 5 bases remained unmatched. This chain's CDR3 is CASSVAGGPGDTQYF. DNA for the CDR3: TGTGCCAGCAGTGTAGCGGGAGGGCCTGGAGATACGCAGTATTTT. Complete variable domain (other parts from reference TRBV2 and TRBJ2-3): EPEVTQTPSHQVTQMGQEVILRCVPISNHLYFYWYRQILGQKVEFLVSFYNNEISEKSEIFDDQFSVERPDGSNFTLKIRSTKLEDSAMYFCASSVAGGPGDTQYFGPGTRLTVL.

This rearrangement joins TRBV4-1 to TRBJ2-6, with 10 bases lining up with TRBD1. Germline CDR1 and CDR2: MGHRA and YSYEKL. Trimming removed 1 base from V and 0 bases from J; junction bases left unmatched: 6. The length of the CDR3 is 19 residues. In nucleotides, the CDR3 is TGCGCCAGCAGCCAAGTGTGGGGGACAGGGGACTCTGGGGCCAACGTCCTGACTTTC. It is translated as CASSQVWGTGDSGANVLTF.

The chain's CDR3 is CASSFNRDQGYTF. The CDR3 DNA reads TGTGCCAGCAGCTTTAACAGGGATCAGGGCTACACCTTC. The chain links TRBV5-4 to TRBJ1-2; D might be TRBD1 (6 bases). The germline V gene encodes CDR1 SGHNT and CDR2 YYREEE (reference sequence). This CDR3 is built from 13 residues. V was pared by 2 bases and J by 8 bases, with 13 bases between.

This chain uses TRBV6-5 with TRBJ2-3, with 14 bases matching TRBD2. The germline CDR1 and CDR2 sequences are MNHEY and SVGAGI. Trimming cost V 8 bases and J 3 bases; bases outside gene matches: 4. The CDR3 runs 15 residues. CDR3 nucleotides: TGTGCCAGCGGGGGACTAGCGGGAGCGACAGATACGCAGTATTTT. This gives the protein CASGGLAGATDTQYF.

This chain links TRBV4-2 with TRBJ1-1; no firm D call. The CDR3 is 16 residues long. The V end lost 0 bases, the J end lost 0 bases, and 11 bases lay between the germline ends. Germline V gene lookup returns CDR1 LGHNA and CDR2 YNFKEQ. The CDR3 DNA is TGTGCCAGCAGCCAAGATTGGACGGGAATGAACACTGAAGCTTTCTTT. This sequence encodes CASSQDWTGMNTEAFF.

This chain connects TRBV7-8 to TRBJ1-2; weak D call: TRBD1 (6 bases). This CDR3 region has 14 residues. Germline V lookup: CDR1 SGHVS, CDR2 FQNEAQ. V shed 5 bases and J shed 3 bases, with 13 bases lying between them. The CDR3 protein is CASSTRGTDYGYTF. For the CDR3, the DNA is TGTGCCAGCAGCACAAGGGGGACGGACTATGGCTACACCTTC.

In this sample, this clone turned up a few times. This chain connects TRBV4-1 to TRBJ2-3; D ambiguous. This CDR3 spans 16 amino acids. Germline V gene data show CDR1 as MGHRA and CDR2 as YSYEKL. V gave up 6 bases and J gave up 2 bases, with 18 bases separating them. The CDR3 here is CASSGIGFLNTDTQYF. The CDR3 DNA sequence: TGCGCCAGCAGTGGGATAGGGTTCTTGAACACAGATACGCAGTATTTT.

V usage is TRBV9 and J usage is TRBJ2-7; TRBD2 matches at 13 bases. In germline, CDR1 is SGDLS, CDR2 YYNGEE. This CDR3 is 15 amino acids long. The ends lost 3 bases at V and 4 bases at J; junction bases unmatched: 4. For the CDR3, the DNA is TGTGCCAGCAGCGCGGGACTAGCGGGGACTTACGAGCAGTACTTC. This sequence encodes CASSAGLAGTYEQYF.

The rearrangement links TRBV27 to TRBJ1-1; TRBD1 matches 9 bases. The CDR3 totals 13 residues. In germline, CDR1 is MNHEY, CDR2 SMNVEV (reference sequence). Trimming cost V 2 bases and J 8 bases; bases outside gene matches: 3. CDR3 DNA sequence: TGTGCCAGCAGTTTAACAGGGGGCAGGGAAGCTTTCTTT. It codes for CASSLTGGREAFF.

J is TRBJ1-5 and V is TRBV2, with D possibly matching TRBD1 (6 bases). Looked up from germline, CDR1 is SNHLY and CDR2 is FYNNEI. Trimming removed 2 bases at V and 4 bases at J, with 9 bases between. CDR3 length: 14 residues. CDR3 in amino acids: CASSETGWNQPQHF. In DNA, the CDR3 is TGTGCCAGCAGTGAAACAGGGTGGAATCAGCCCCAGCATTTT.

The chain is built from TRBV11-2 and TRBJ2-3; no firm D call. The CDR3 runs 15 residues. The germline V and J ends were trimmed by 0 bases and 0 bases, with 7 bases remaining between them. In germline, CDR1 is SGHAT, CDR2 FQNNGV. The DNA of the CDR3 is TGTGCCAGCAGCTTAGAGGGATTTAGCACAGATACGCAGTATTTT. It yields the protein CASSLEGFSTDTQYF.

This sequence joins TRBV18 and TRBJ2-5; TRBD2 is a possible D gene (6 bases). Per the germline V gene, CDR1 is KGHSH and CDR2 is LQKENI. The CDR3 spans 13 residues. V lost 3 bases and J lost 5, with 10 bases in between. The CDR3 loop reads CASSPSGRETQYF. The CDR3 bases are TGTGCCAGCTCACCCTCAGGGAGGGAGACCCAGTACTTC.

The chain recombines TRBV6-5 with TRBJ1-1; D is unresolved. Germline assignment: CDR1 MNHEY and CDR2 SVGAGI. V dropped 8 bases and J dropped 5 bases, with 9 bases sitting between them. This CDR3 spans 11 amino acids. For the CDR3, the DNA is TGTGCCAGCGTGGTGGATACTGAAGCTTTCTTT. Protein sequence: CASVVDTEAFF.

This sequence joins TRBV6-5 and TRBJ2-1; TRBD1 agrees at 7 bases. The CDR3 has 15 amino acids. Trimming cost V 6 bases and J 4 bases; bases outside gene matches: 9. Per the germline V gene, CDR1 is MNHEY and CDR2 is SVGAGI. The CDR3 nucleotides are TGTGCCAGCAGGAGTACCGGGACAGTGTACAATGAGCAGTTCTTC. Amino acids: CASRSTGTVYNEQFF.

This clone has more than one count but fewer than ten. The chain has TRBV15 and TRBJ1-2; D ambiguous. Looked up from germline, CDR1 is LNHNV and CDR2 is YYDKDF (reference sequence). This CDR3 comprises 12 residues. V was pared by 4 bases and J by 7 bases, with 10 bases between. In nucleotides, the CDR3 is TGTGCCACCAGCACCAATTTTGGTGGCTACACCTTC. Protein: CATSTNFGGYTF.

V is TRBV12-3 or TRBV12-4 and J is TRBJ1-1; D gene ambiguous. This CDR3 has 13 residues. V dropped 3 bases and J dropped 5 bases, with 10 bases sitting between them. The CDR3 here is CASSFILRTEAFF. CDR3 bases: TGTGCCAGCAGTTTTATCTTGCGAACTGAAGCTTTCTTT.

The chain is built from TRBV25-1 and TRBJ2-1; 13 bases are a match to TRBD2. Per the germline V gene, CDR1 is MGHDK and CDR2 is SYGVNS. V lost 8 bases and J lost 9; bases outside the gene matches: 4. The CDR3 sequence is 13 residues long. The CDR3 coding sequence is TGTGCCAGCGGAAGGACTAGCGGGGGTGAGCAGTTCTTC. It is translated as CASGRTSGGEQFF.

The genes are TRBV30 and TRBJ1-2; TRBD1 is a possible D gene (6 bases). V lost 0 bases and J lost 8, with 13 bases in between. The CDR3 consists of 13 residues. Germline assignment: CDR1 GTSNPN and CDR2 SVGIG (reference sequence). DNA of the CDR3: TGTGCCTGGAGTGTCCGGGGGGCGCGCGGCTACACCTTC. Translated: CAWSVRGARGYTF.

This chain joins TRBV5-1 and TRBJ1-1; 8 positions agree with TRBD1. The V and J ends lost 4 bases and 1 base, in that order; junction bases with no gene match: 6. Germline V gene sequence: CDR1 SGHRS, CDR2 YFSETQ. The CDR3 is 15 amino acids. The CDR3 loop is CASSAGQGQNTEAFF. The CDR3 nucleotides read TGCGCCAGCAGCGCTGGACAGGGACAGAACACTGAAGCTTTCTTT. Full variable domain (outside the CDR3, taken from reference TRBV5-1 and TRBJ1-1): KAGVTQTPRYLIKTRGQQVTLSCSPISGHRSVSWYQQTPGQGLQFLFEYFSETQRNKGNFPGRFSGRQFSNSRSEMNVSTLELGDSALYLCASSAGQGQNTEAFFGQGTRLTVV.

The J gene is TRBJ1-2, the V gene TRBV4-3; maybe TRBD1 (6 bases). The germline V gene encodes CDR1 LGHNA and CDR2 YSLEER. This CDR3 is 15 amino acids long. Between the trimmed V and J ends, which lost 1 base and 4 bases, there was a span of 13 bases. This chain's CDR3 is CASSQVVQGGYGYTF. DNA for the CDR3: TGCGCCAGCAGCCAAGTGGTACAGGGAGGCTATGGCTACACCTTC.

The chain is built from TRBV11-1 and TRBJ2-7; 9 bases are shared with TRBD1. The CDR3 consists of 13 residues. V was pared by 7 bases and J by 6 bases, with 7 bases of the junction left unmatched. Per the germline V gene, CDR1 is SGHAT and CDR2 is FQDESV (reference sequence). The CDR3 sequence is CASKHRGLAEQYF. CDR3 nucleotides: TGTGCCAGCAAGCACAGGGGGCTAGCCGAGCAGTACTTC.

This chain joins TRBV30 and TRBJ1-1; D not resolved. This CDR3 has 15 residues. The germline V gene encodes CDR1 GTSNPN and CDR2 SVGIG (reference sequence). V lost 0 bases to trimming and J lost 6 bases, with 17 bases between them. This CDR3 reads CAWSVPGYGRAEAFF. The CDR3 DNA is TGTGCCTGGAGTGTACCAGGCTACGGAAGGGCTGAAGCTTTCTTT.